What follows is one TCR beta chain and its context. Its antigen remains unidentified. The sample holds no much larger clone one base away, and base qualities are not on file. The data are from a study of shared clonotypes between healthy human individuals (dated by TCRdb to 2020 to 2022). Study-wide context: A couple of women and three men aged 18 to 49 years were included in the cohort. The study deeply sequenced blood TCR repertoires of about five healthy adults to estimate repertoire size and the extent of clonotype sharing between individuals. Libraries were prepared and TCR repertoires were sequenced by different laboratories using diverse techniques, in order to increase sequencing depth and limit assay-specific biases. Leukapheresis yielded between about 0.94 and 9 billion PBMCs per donor. What the authors observed across the whole study: Because the study included only a small number of donors, the genetic and exposure-history diversity represented was limited. Pairwise subsampling indicated that sequencing depth was expected to affect the degree of clonotype sharing among donors. Only blood was sampled, and tissue TCR repertoires likely differ from those in blood.

Using the deep immunoSEQ assay, multiplex PCR amplified TCR CDR3 regions from genomic DNA. Genomic DNA extracted from each cell subset was distributed evenly over all wells of several immunoSEQ 96-well plates, and each plate served as one replicate. For unsorted PBMC, roughly 330 ng of genomic DNA, equivalent to tens of thousands of T cell genomes, went into each replicate PCR. Genomic DNA from unsorted PBMC was sequenced over ten immunoSEQ deep assay plates. Purified libraries were quantified with a Qubit 3.0 fluorometer, sized on a Bioanalyzer 2100, and re-quantified with the KAPA Library Quantification kit. Every immunoSEQ 96-well plate was sequenced on a dedicated single-read 150-cycle Illumina NextSeq 550 flow cell. In the original analysis: Because the immunoSEQ output included only junctional sequences and no quality scores, the filtering could not be the same as the filtering used for full-length reads. To assign V/J genes and CDR3, sequences were annotated using PyIR, a Python wrapper for IgBLAST v1.9, with IMGT germline references. Reads were removed for weak V/J assignments (E-value above 1e-6), missing CDR3, stop codons, out-of-frame junctions, or ambiguous translated residues. A V3J clonotype was defined by an identical inferred V gene, J gene, and CDR3 amino acid sequence. The percentage overlap between two repertoires was calculated by dividing the number of shared unique clonotypes by the size of the smaller repertoire. Repertoire richness was assessed with RTK rarefaction, the Chao1 estimator, and Recon v2.1 estimates of unobserved clonotypes. The source is immuneACCESS, and TCRdb retained only in-frame sequences with V and J called. Part of the clones is not carried over; for the studies checked, unresolved V genes explain less than half of this, and the remainder is unexplained. Clone size and V and J calls were adopted from that table, with D and trimming inferred from the DNA. The sample table records around 450,000 clones; roughly 77% of these occur just once. Roughly an eighth of the sample is in the top ten clones.

The CDR3 runs 15 residues from the cysteine to the phenylalanine. This entry keeps only the CDR3 DNA: 45 bases, framed from base 1. The germline V gene (reference sequence) specifies SEHNR as CDR1 and FQNEAQ as CDR2. Trimming removed 2 bases from V and 4 bases from J, leaving 11 bases between the germline ends. The donors were healthy, HIV-negative adults with no recently reported acute infections or vaccinations. Every donor was a Caucasian adult residing in Nashville, Tennessee, USA. For unsorted samples, 90 million or so PBMCs were counted and genomic DNA was extracted with the QIAamp DNA Blood Mini kit. Blood was obtained by leukapheresis, after which PBMCs were separated by Ficoll-Histopaque density gradient centrifugation and cryopreserved in liquid nitrogen vapor phase.

The sample taken for sequencing was PBMCs. The rearrangement joined TRBV7-9 to TRBJ2-2; no D segment can be confidently identified. The sequence derives from a woman aged 40 to 50 in good health. Some clones in this sample may be carry-over from other donors' samples. Here is the DNA: TGTGCCAGCAGCTTAACTGACCCGTCCACCGGGGAGCTGTTTTTT. Its translation reads: CASSLTDPSTGELFF.